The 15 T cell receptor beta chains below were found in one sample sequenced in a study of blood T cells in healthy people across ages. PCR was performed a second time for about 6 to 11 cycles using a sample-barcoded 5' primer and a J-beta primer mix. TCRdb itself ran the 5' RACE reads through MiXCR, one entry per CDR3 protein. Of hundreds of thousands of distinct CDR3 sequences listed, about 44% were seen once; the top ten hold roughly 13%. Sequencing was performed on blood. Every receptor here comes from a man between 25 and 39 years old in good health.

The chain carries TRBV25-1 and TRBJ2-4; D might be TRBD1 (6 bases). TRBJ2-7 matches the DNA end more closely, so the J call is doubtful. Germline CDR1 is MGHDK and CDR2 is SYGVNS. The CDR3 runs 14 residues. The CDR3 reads CASRPTQGGYEQYF. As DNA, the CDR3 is TGTGCCAGCAGACCCACACAGGGTGGTTACGAGCAGTACTTC.

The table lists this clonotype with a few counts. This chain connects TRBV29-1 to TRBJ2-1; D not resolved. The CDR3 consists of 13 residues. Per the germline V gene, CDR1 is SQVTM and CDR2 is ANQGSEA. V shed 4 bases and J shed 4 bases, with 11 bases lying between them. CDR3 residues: CSVVYKGYNEQFF. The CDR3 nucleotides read TGCAGCGTTGTTTATAAAGGGTACAATGAGCAGTTCTTC.

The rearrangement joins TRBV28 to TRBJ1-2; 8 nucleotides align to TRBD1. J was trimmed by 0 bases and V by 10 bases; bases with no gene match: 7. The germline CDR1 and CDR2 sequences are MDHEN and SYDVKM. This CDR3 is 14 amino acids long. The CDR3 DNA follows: TGTGCCACCGTGACAGGGGACGCTAACTATGGCTACACCTTC. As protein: CATVTGDANYGYTF.

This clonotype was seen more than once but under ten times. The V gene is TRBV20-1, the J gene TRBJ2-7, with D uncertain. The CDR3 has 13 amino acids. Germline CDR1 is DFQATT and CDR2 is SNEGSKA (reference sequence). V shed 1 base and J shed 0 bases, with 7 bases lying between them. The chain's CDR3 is CSARGPLSYEQYF. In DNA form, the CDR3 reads TGCAGTGCTAGAGGGCCCCTCTCCTACGAGCAGTACTTC.

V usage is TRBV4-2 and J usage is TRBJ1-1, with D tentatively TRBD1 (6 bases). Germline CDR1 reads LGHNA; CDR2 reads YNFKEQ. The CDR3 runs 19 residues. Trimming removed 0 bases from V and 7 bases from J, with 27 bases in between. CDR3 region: CASSQDLWGDKRAWNEAFF. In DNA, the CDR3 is TGTGCCAGCAGCCAAGACCTCTGGGGGGACAAAAGGGCTTGGAATGAAGCTTTCTTT.

CDR3 sequence (DNA): TGTGCCACCGCAGACTATGGCTACACCTTC. Translating gives CATADYGYTF. The rearrangement uses TRBV28 and TRBJ1-2, with D hard to call. Germline CDR1 and CDR2: MDHEN and SYDVKM. Trimming shortened V by 10 bases and J by 3 bases, and 6 bases separated the two germline ends. The CDR3 runs to 10 residues.

The CDR3 sequence is CASSFSGLAIETQYF. For the CDR3, the DNA is TGTGCCAGCAGTTTCTCGGGACTAGCGATCGAGACCCAGTACTTC. The chain is built from TRBV6-6 and TRBJ2-5, with 10 positions matching TRBD2. V lost 4 bases, J lost 5 bases, and 7 bases stayed unmatched. CDR1 MNHNY and CDR2 SVGAGI come from the germline V gene (reference sequence). The CDR3 sequence is 15 residues long.

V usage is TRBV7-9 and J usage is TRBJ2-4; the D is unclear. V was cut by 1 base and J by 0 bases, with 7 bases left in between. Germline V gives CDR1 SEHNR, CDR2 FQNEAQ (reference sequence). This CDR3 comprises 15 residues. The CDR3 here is CASSLELGAKNIQYF. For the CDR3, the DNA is TGTGCCAGCAGCTTAGAGTTAGGAGCCAAAAACATTCAGTACTTC.

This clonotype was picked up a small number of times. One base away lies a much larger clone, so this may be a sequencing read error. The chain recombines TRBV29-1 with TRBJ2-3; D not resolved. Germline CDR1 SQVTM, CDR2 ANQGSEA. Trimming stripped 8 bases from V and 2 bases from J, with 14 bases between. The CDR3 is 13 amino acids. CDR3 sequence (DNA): TGCAGCTCTGTGAAGGATTTCACAGATACGCAGTATTTT. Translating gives CSSVKDFTDTQYF.

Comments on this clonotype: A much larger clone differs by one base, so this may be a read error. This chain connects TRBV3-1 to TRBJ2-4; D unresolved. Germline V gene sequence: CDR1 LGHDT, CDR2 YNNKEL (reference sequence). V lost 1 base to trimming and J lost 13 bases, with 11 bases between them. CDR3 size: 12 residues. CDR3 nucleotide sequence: TGTGCCAGCAGCCAAGCCAGGTACAAGCAGTACTTC. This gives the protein CASSQARYKQYF.

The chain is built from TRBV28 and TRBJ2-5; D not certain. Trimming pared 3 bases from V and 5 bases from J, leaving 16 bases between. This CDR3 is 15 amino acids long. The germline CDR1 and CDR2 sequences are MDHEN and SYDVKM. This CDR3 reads CASSFPDGSGETQYF. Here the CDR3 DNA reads TGTGCCAGCAGTTTCCCTGACGGGTCAGGTGAGACCCAGTACTTC.

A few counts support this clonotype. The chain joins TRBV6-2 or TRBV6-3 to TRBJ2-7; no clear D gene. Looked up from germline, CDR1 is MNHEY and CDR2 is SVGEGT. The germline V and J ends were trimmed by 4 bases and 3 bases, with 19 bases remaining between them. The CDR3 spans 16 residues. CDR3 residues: CASSFITNRALYEQYF. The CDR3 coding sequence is TGTGCCAGCAGTTTTATAACCAACCGGGCGCTCTACGAGCAGTACTTC.

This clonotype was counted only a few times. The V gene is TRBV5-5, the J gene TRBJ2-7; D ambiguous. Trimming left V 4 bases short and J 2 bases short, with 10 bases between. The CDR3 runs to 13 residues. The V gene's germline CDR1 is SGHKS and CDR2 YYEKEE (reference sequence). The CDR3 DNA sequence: TGTGCCAGCAGCACCTTAGACACCTACGAGCAGTACTTC. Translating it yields CASSTLDTYEQYF.

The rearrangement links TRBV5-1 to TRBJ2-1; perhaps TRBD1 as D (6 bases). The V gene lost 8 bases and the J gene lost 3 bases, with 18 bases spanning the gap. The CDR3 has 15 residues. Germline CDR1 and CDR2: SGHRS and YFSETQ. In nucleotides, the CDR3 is TGCGCCAGTGGGCCGGGGCAGGGGTACTACAATGAGCAGTTCTTC. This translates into CASGPGQGYYNEQFF.

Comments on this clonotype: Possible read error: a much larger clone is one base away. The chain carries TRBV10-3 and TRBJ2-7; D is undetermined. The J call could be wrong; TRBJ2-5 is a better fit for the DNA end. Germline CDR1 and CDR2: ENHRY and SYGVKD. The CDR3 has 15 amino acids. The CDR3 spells CAISKSNHPFETQYF. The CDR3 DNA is TGTGCCATCAGTAAGTCGAATCACCCGTTTGAGACCCAGTACTTC.